The present T cell receptor (beta chain) was sequenced within a study of blood T cell repertoires in COVID-19. Study as a whole: The study drew acute and convalescent COVID-19 samples from the United States, Italy and Spain.

The CDR3 length is 14 residues. Germline CDR1 is SGHRS and CDR2 is YFSETQ. V was trimmed by 4 bases and J by 4 bases, leaving 15 bases between them. The assay was immunoSEQ multiplex PCR, and TCRdb's table has in-frame clones only and misses some. The profile shows approximately 230,000 clones, about 86% of them singletons. The material sequenced was PBMCs or T cells enriched from blood (not recorded which). The J gene is TRBJ2-7, the V gene TRBV5-1; D may be TRBD2 (7 bases). The source is a woman in her forties or fifties with acute COVID-19. The DNA of the CDR3 is TGCGCCAGCAGCGTCAGGGGAGGGCCATACGAGCAGTACTTC. It codes for CASSVRGGPYEQYF.